By sample fraction, the clone carrying this T cell receptor beta chain is medium-sized. As yet, its antigen is unknown. The entry originates in a study of T-cell reconstitution after alpha-beta-depleted transplantation in children. This CDR3 region has 15 residues. Trimming stripped 9 bases from V and 6 bases from J, with 21 bases between. The germline CDR1 and CDR2 sequences are SGHAT and FQNNGV. Preparation of the TCRbeta library involved a method that used unique molecular identifiers. TCRdb ran MiXCR on the PCR reads and lists one entry per CDR3 protein. This sample carries roughly 310,000 distinct CDR3 sequences, around 20% of them seen once, and the ten largest clones take roughly 9.7%. Findings and caveats of the study: The origin of high day-60 TCRbeta diversity in some patients lay in surviving recipient T cells and thymic progenitors. Where alpha-beta T cells came from about two months after transplant was reportedly several hundred expanded graft clones. Newly made T cells mostly supplied T-cell counts and diversity one year after transplant.

This sequence originates from a male patient between 10 and 17 years old who had a stem cell transplant for acute lymphoblastic leukemia, so the T cells may come from the graft donor. The rearrangement joins TRBV11-2 to TRBJ2-1; D possibly matches TRBD1 or TRBD2 (8 bases each). The starting material was PBMCs, mostly from graft donor cells, obtained 180 days after TCRalphabeta/CD19-depleted stem cell transplant. The CDR3 spells CASGGGTGIVNEQFF. CDR3 sequence (DNA): TGTGCCAGTGGCGGGGGGACAGGAATCGTCAATGAGCAGTTCTTC.